This TCR beta chain was sequenced during a study of T cell repertoires in ileal Crohn's disease. The overall study: Median disease duration was approximately eight years; 30% to 35% smoked at surgery. Surgery for a complication: stricturing in about 61%, penetrating in approximately 40%.

This CDR3 contains 14 residues. The germline V gene has CDR1 SEHNR and CDR2 FQNEAQ (reference sequence). The ends were cut back, 5 bases at V and 5 bases at J, with 15 bases in the middle. TCRB immunosequencing input was five hundred nanograms of biopsy DNA per sample. Here immunoSEQ multiplex PCR was the method, and the copy in TCRdb shows in-frame clones only, minus some. The sample carries approximately 15,000 clones, around three quarters recorded once. Study-level results: Sorted CD8 T cells held more high-frequency clones than CD4.

Regarding this clone: The antigen remains undetermined.

What was sequenced was ileal tissue. The sequence was collected from an adult with Crohn's disease. V usage is TRBV7-9 and J usage is TRBJ2-5, with TRBD2 as a possible D gene (6 bases). CDR3 sequence: CASSRMTSGETQYF. The DNA of the CDR3 is TGTGCCAGCAGCCGTATGACTAGTGGGGAGACCCAGTACTTC.